This T cell receptor beta chain derives from a study of patients and donors after allogeneic stem cell transplantation. This clonotype occurred once. CDR3 length: 15 residues. Germline V gives CDR1 MNHEY, CDR2 SVGAGI. V was pared by 6 bases and J by 1 base, with 9 bases of the junction left unmatched. TCRdb reanalysed the RT-PCR reads using MiXCR and keeps one entry per CDR3 protein. The table shows approximately 210,000 distinct CDR3 sequences, with more than 35% occurring only once. The clonotype was recovered from a human donor who was either an allogeneic HSCT recipient or a stem cell or donor lymphocyte infusion donor (not recorded which). It is not recorded whose cells these are; they may come from a transplant donor. The sequencing input was blood, either unsorted or a sorted T cell fraction (not recorded which). V usage is TRBV6-5 and J usage is TRBJ2-7, with TRBD1 matching 7 bases. The CDR3 DNA reads TGTGCCAGCAGGGCATGGGACAGAGGGTCCTACGAGCAGTACTTC. This sequence encodes CASRAWDRGSYEQYF.